This T cell receptor (beta chain) was identified during a study of blood T cell repertoires in COVID-19. In Cohort 3, a recovered donor had either two negative PCRs, clearance, or symptom resolution. Assay used: immunoSEQ multiplex PCR; TCRdb lists only in-frame clones, some missing. This table has almost 500,000 clones, approximately 90% appearing once. The receptor was isolated from a woman in her sixties who had recovered from COVID-19. Sequenced sample: PBMCs or T cells enriched from blood (not recorded which).

The CDR3: CASSPIYTSGGATIAKNIQYF. CDR3 DNA sequence: TGTGCCAGCAGCCCTATATATACTAGCGGGGGCGCGACCATAGCCAAAAACATTCAGTACTTC. This sequence joins TRBV3-1 (or the pseudogene TRBV3-2) and TRBJ2-4; 11 nucleotides align to TRBD2. Germline lookup yields CDR1 LGHDT and CDR2 YNNKEL (reference sequence). J gave up 0 bases and V 4 bases, and 17 bases lay outside the gene matches. CDR3 length equals 21 residues.